This T cell receptor beta chain derives from a study of identical twins (dated by TCRdb to about 2016). With respect to the entire study: To test whether fetal clonotypes persist, the study used deep sequencing on TCR alpha and beta repertoires from monozygotic twins, unrelated adults of various ages, and cord blood. Replicate twin experiments were performed at different times using different library preparation protocols to rule out contamination.

The CDR3 runs 15 residues from the cysteine to the phenylalanine. Left in the record is the CDR3 DNA by itself, 45 bases read in frame from the first base. V and J lose 2 bases and 0 bases, and a span of 10 bases separates them. The germline V gene (reference sequence) supplies CDR1 DFQATT and CDR2 SNEGSKA. Library prep was done by 5' RACE. Sequencing was carried out with an Illumina HiSeq 2000. Template switching introduced a universal primer binding site; the final cDNA contained a unique molecular identifier, enabling accurate counting of TCR cDNA molecules. Specific primers in the conserved constant-segment region were used to synthesize first-strand cDNA for TCR alpha and beta chains. Each cDNA library was double barcoded, with a SMART-Mk sample barcode plus Illumina barcodes, to control for contamination. TruSeq adapter sequences along with Illumina sample barcodes were introduced in two successive PCR steps. TCR alpha and beta cDNA libraries were sequenced on the Illumina HiSeq platform with custom primers. Per the authors' processing: Unique molecular identifiers were extracted from raw reads with MiGEC, and CDR3 positions were determined with MiXCR. For each individual, recombination models were inferred using an EM algorithm with the repgenHMM and IGoR tools. The analysis of shared clonotypes was done with the tcR package in R, with sharing normalized by the product of cloneset sizes. To study raw recombination free of thymic and clonal selection effects, out-of-frame nonproductive sequences were analyzed. The raw public data were reprocessed by TCRdb itself: fastp quality trimming at Q25, MiXCR clonotype calling, in-frame beta chains only. Each entry is one CDR3 protein sequence, shown with its most common DNA and genes. None of the V and J calls come from the authors' own analysis; TCRdb made them. For this sample there are roughly 1,500,000 distinct CDR3 sequences; 25% to 35% appear just once. 0.27% of the sample rests with the top ten.

Remarks on this clonotype: Its antigen target is currently unknown. No base quality information exists; no much larger clone differs at one position.

Every donor was a healthy Caucasian. Paper-wide results and their limitations: A weaker excess of twin sharing was found in beta out-of-frame sequences because the signal-to-noise ratio was lowered by fewer shared sequences. Abundant cord blood beta clonotypes carried fewer insertions; young adult naive repertoires showed a weaker similar trend, while memory repertoires showed none. Because the same donors could not be followed over many years, the conclusions depended on cross-sectional statistical analysis. Out-of-frame TCR alpha sequences shared between twins showed an excess of low generation-probability sequences compared with coincidental sharing between unrelated individuals. Zero-insertion analyses could be partly confounded by invariant T cells such as MAIT and iNKT, although diverse VJ usage argued against such confounding for most clonotypes. Recombination models systematically underestimated out-of-frame TCR alpha sharing in monozygotic twins but agreed with sharing between unrelated individuals.

Sequenced material: cord blood. This chain is built from TRBV20-1 and TRBJ2-2; TRBD2 is a possible D gene, resting on 6 matching bases. The TCR originated in a newborn girl in good health. The base sequence is TGCAGTGCTAGAACGGGGACTTCGAACACCGGGGAGCTGTTTTTT. Translated, it gives CSARTGTSNTGELFF.